This is a list of T cell receptor beta chains from one sample in a study of blood T cell repertoires in COVID-19. Some clones are missing from TCRdb's copy, which holds only in-frame ones; the method was immunoSEQ multiplex PCR. This sample has fewer than 25,000 clones, with 85% to 95% found just once. The source material was peripheral blood. The receptors here all came from a human donor in a cohort sampled during active COVID-19. CDR3s include the opening cysteine and the closing phenylalanine or tryptophan. A D gene is named only where the DNA matches it firmly. A row's size may be missing; if present it is once, few, many or a size class.

>16|TRBJ1-2|NA|TRBV28|TRBD1
CASSLLGRGLIFGYTF
TGTGCCAGCAGTTTATTAGGCAGGGGGCTCATATTTGGCTACACCTTC
>14|TRBJ1-1|NA|TRBV13|NA
CASRTSWEGTEAFF
TGTGCCAGCAGGACCTCGTGGGAGGGCACTGAAGCTTTCTTT
>15|TRBJ2-1|NA|TRBV6-5|TRBD1
CASSYPGTGVNEQFF
TGTGCCAGCAGTTATCCCGGGACAGGGGTGAATGAGCAGTTCTTC
>13|TRBJ2-1|NA|TRBV27|TRBD2
CATRLAGIHEQFF
TGTGCCACCAGACTAGCGGGGATCCATGAGCAGTTCTTC
>15|TRBJ2-7|NA|TRBV5-6|TRBD1
CASSSRPGTGIEQYF
TGTGCCAGCAGCTCCCGTCCCGGGACAGGGATCGAGCAGTACTTC
>14|TRBJ2-5|NA|TRBV14|TRBD1
CASSLMTGIETQYF
TGTGCCAGCAGCCTAATGACAGGGATCGAGACCCAGTACTTC
>15|TRBJ1-2|large|TRBV5-4|TRBD1
CASSLEQGAAEGYTF
TGTGCCAGCAGCTTGGAACAGGGGGCAGCGGAAGGCTACACCTTC
>16|TRBJ2-2|NA|TRBV11-3|TRBD2
CASRKAPSGNTGELFF
TGTGCCAGCAGAAAAGCACCTAGCGGGAACACCGGGGAGCTGTTTTTT
>15|TRBJ2-3|NA|TRBV5-6|TRBD1
CASSRGTGGPDTQYF
TGTGCCAGCTCCCGTGGGACAGGGGGCCCAGATACGCAGTATTTT
>16|TRBJ2-3|NA|TRBV27|TRBD2
CASSLRAGASTDTQYF
TGTGCCAGCAGTTTACGAGCGGGAGCTAGCACAGATACGCAGTATTTT
>15|TRBJ2-1|NA|TRBV9|NA
CASSSQGKLDNEQFF
TGTGCCAGCAGTTCCCAGGGTAAATTGGACAATGAGCAGTTCTTC
>15|TRBJ2-1|once|TRBV27|NA
CASSSDGRGNNEQFF
TGTGCCAGCAGTTCAGATGGCCGGGGTAACAATGAGCAGTTCTTC
>13|TRBJ1-5|few|TRBV5-5|NA
CASSLASNQPQHF
TGTGCCAGCAGCCTAGCTAGCAATCAGCCCCAGCATTTT
>12|TRBJ2-1|NA|TRBV5-4|NA
CASSFTGYEQFF
TGTGCCAGCAGCTTTACGGGGTATGAGCAGTTCTTC
>12|TRBJ2-7|once|TRBV7-8|NA
CASSFIPYEQYF
TGTGCCAGCAGCTTTATCCCCTACGAGCAGTACTTC
>15|TRBJ1-2|NA|TRBV3-1/TRBV3-2|NA
CASSQAPPGADGYTF
TGTGCCAGCAGCCAAGCCCCCCCAGGGGCCGATGGCTACACCTTC
>14|TRBJ2-7|NA|TRBV20-1|NA
CSASSSRVPLEQYF
TGCAGTGCTAGTAGCTCCAGGGTTCCTCTCGAGCAGTACTTC
>15|TRBJ1-2|once|TRBV5-1|TRBD1
CASTLDGQGNAGYTF
TGCGCCAGCACACTGGACGGACAGGGCAATGCTGGCTACACCTTC
>15|TRBJ2-7|NA|TRBV5-4|TRBD1
CASSLGQGASYEQYF
TGTGCCAGCAGCTTGGGACAGGGGGCCTCCTACGAGCAGTACTTC
>16|TRBJ1-5|NA|TRBV6-1|TRBD1
CASSEKGTGWNQPQHF
TGTGCCAGCAGTGAAAAAGGGACAGGGTGGAATCAGCCCCAGCATTTT
>17|TRBJ2-3|NA|TRBV2|NA
CASSARGPSGYTDTQYF
TGTGCCAGCAGTGCCAGGGGGCCTAGCGGTTACACAGATACGCAGTATTTT
>13|TRBJ1-2|NA|TRBV27|NA
CASSLYGSGGYTF
TGTGCCAGCAGTTTGTATGGGAGCGGTGGCTACACCTTC
>15|TRBJ1-4|NA|TRBV6-5|TRBD1
CASSMAGTGYIKLFF
TGTGCCAGCAGTATGGCCGGGACAGGGTATATAAAACTGTTTTTT
>14|TRBJ2-1|NA|TRBV5-1|TRBD2
CASSSQGGRNEQFF
TGCGCCAGCAGCTCCCAGGGCGGGAGGAATGAGCAGTTCTTC
>14|TRBJ1-1|NA|TRBV14|NA
CASSLGRGNTEAFF
TGTGCCAGCAGCCTAGGCAGGGGGAACACTGAAGCTTTCTTT
>15|TRBJ2-3|NA|TRBV9|NA
CASSVGQRSADTQYF
TGTGCCAGCAGCGTAGGCCAGAGAAGCGCAGATACGCAGTATTTT
>16|TRBJ2-2|NA|TRBV19|NA
CASSATRGVNTGELFF
TGTGCCAGTAGCGCCACCCGGGGAGTGAACACCGGGGAGCTGTTTTTT
>16|TRBJ2-3|NA|TRBV7-2|NA
CASSLILGGALDTQYF
TGTGCCAGCAGCTTAATCTTGGGGGGGGCCTTGGATACGCAGTATTTT